These T cell receptor beta chains were read from a single sample in a study of identical twins. TCRdb called the 5' RACE reads again in MiXCR, with one record for every CDR3 protein. Of hundreds of thousands of distinct CDR3 sequences listed, under 8.5% were seen once; the top ten hold 1.5% to 2%. The same sample was also used in a study of yellow fever vaccine responses in identical twins.

Material for sequencing was PBMCs. The receptors shown here come from a woman aged 18-30 years in good health. CDR3s include the opening cysteine and the closing phenylalanine or tryptophan. Each record gives: clone size, D gene, V gene, CDR3 length, J gene, CDR3 protein, CDR3 DNA. A D gene is named only where the DNA matches it firmly. The size field is filled for only some rows; it gives once, few, many or a size class.

>-|-|TRBV29-1|13|TRBJ2-5
CSGKGSSAETQYF
TGCAGCGGGAAGGGCAGTTCGGCTGAGACCCAGTACTTC
>-|-|TRBV29-1|13|TRBJ2-2
CSVVASDTGELFF
TGCAGCGTTGTGGCTAGCGACACCGGGGAGCTGTTTTTT
>many|-|TRBV4-2|14|TRBJ1-3
CASSQEPSGNTIYF
TGTGCCAGCAGCCAAGAACCTTCTGGAAACACCATATATTTT
>few|-|TRBV12-3/TRBV12-4|15|TRBJ1-3
CASSRQVPSGNTIYF
TGTGCCAGCAGTCGACAGGTCCCCTCTGGAAACACCATATATTTT
>few|TRBD1|TRBV28|16|TRBJ2-1
CASSSSVGQADNEQFF
TGTGCCAGCAGTTCCTCGGTCGGACAGGCAGACAATGAGCAGTTCTTC
>-|-|TRBV10-2|14|TRBJ2-1
CASSELGDYNEQFF
TGCGCCAGCAGTGAGCTTGGGGATTACAATGAGCAGTTCTTC
>-|TRBD1|TRBV6-1|15|TRBJ1-6
CASRLGQGAFTPLHF
TGTGCCAGCAGACTAGGACAGGGGGCTTTTACACCCCTCCACTTT
>-|-|TRBV5-1|13|TRBJ2-3
CASSSDSPDTQYF
TGCGCCAGCAGCTCGGACTCTCCAGATACGCAGTATTTT
>few|TRBD2|TRBV5-1|19|TRBJ2-3
CASSVRASGGPSSTDTQYF
TGCGCCAGCAGCGTCAGGGCCAGCGGGGGGCCATCTAGCACAGATACGCAGTATTTT
>-|-|TRBV7-9|13|TRBJ2-1
CASSFWPGDEQFF
TGTGCCAGCAGCTTCTGGCCAGGGGATGAGCAGTTCTTC
>-|-|TRBV6-6|13|TRBJ2-2
CASSYMTAGELFF
TGTGCCAGCAGTTACATGACGGCCGGGGAGCTGTTTTTT
>-|-|TRBV7-8|16|TRBJ2-7
CASSFYLISAGKLPFF
TGTGCCAGCAGCTTCTATCTCATCTCCGCCGGGAAACTTCCGTTCTTC
>few|TRBD2|TRBV29-1|14|TRBJ2-5
CSVGREGPQETQYF
TGCAGCGTTGGGCGGGAGGGCCCCCAAGAGACCCAGTACTTC
>few|-|TRBV2|11|TRBJ1-1
CASSSGVLGFF
TGTGCCAGCAGTTCAGGGGTATTAGGTTTCTTT
>-|-|TRBV20-1|15|TRBJ2-2
CSARSRGLNTGELFF
TGCAGTGCTAGATCCAGGGGCTTGAACACCGGGGAGCTGTTTTTT
>many|-|TRBV10-3|12|TRBJ2-1
CAISDVGNEQFF
TGTGCCATCAGTGATGTGGGCAATGAGCAGTTCTTC
>many|TRBD1|TRBV12-3/TRBV12-4|16|TRBJ1-6
CASSIRTGLYNSPLHF
TGTGCCAGCAGCATCAGGACAGGTCTCTATAATTCACCCCTCCACTTT
>many|-|TRBV29-1|16|TRBJ1-1
CSVEDSSGRRDTEAFF
TGCAGCGTTGAAGATAGTTCGGGACGGAGAGACACTGAAGCTTTCTTT
>many|-|TRBV6-5|14|TRBJ1-5
CASSTSGVAQPQHF
TGTGCCAGCAGTACCTCGGGGGTTGCTCAGCCCCAGCATTTT
>few|TRBD1|TRBV7-9|17|TRBJ1-4
CASRPGGQGGLNEKLFF
TGTGCCAGCAGACCAGGGGGACAGGGGGGCCTTAATGAAAAACTGTTTTTT
>many|TRBD1|TRBV6-1|15|TRBJ1-2
CATSRGTDLNYGYTF
TGTGCCACGTCACGCGGGACAGACCTTAACTATGGCTACACCTTC
>few|-|TRBV7-2|17|TRBJ2-1
CASSSLGGRISYNEQFF
TGTGCCAGCAGCTCATTAGGGGGTCGGATATCGTACAATGAGCAGTTCTTC
>many|TRBD1|TRBV6-5|16|TRBJ1-4
CASSYRPQGPNEKLFF
TGTGCCAGCAGCTACAGACCACAGGGGCCCAATGAAAAACTGTTTTTT
>many|-|TRBV12-3/TRBV12-4|15|TRBJ2-3
CASSPTVLGPDTQYF
TGTGCCAGCAGTCCTACAGTGCTAGGCCCAGATACGCAGTATTTT
>-|TRBD1|TRBV12-3/TRBV12-4|15|TRBJ1-4
CASSQSGTGGEKLFF
TGTGCCAGCAGTCAGTCCGGGACAGGGGGTGAAAAACTGTTTTTT
>-|-|TRBV5-1|19|TRBJ2-4
CASSPLGGYPLIAKNIQYF
TGCGCCAGCAGTCCCCTGGGCGGGTATCCGCTAATAGCCAAAAACATTCAGTACTTC
>-|-|TRBV5-6|14|TRBJ2-5
CASSLVRTQETQYF
TGTGCCAGCAGCTTGGTCAGGACGCAAGAGACCCAGTACTTC
>-|-|TRBV28|11|TRBJ1-2
CAAQGLYGYTF
TGTGCCGCCCAGGGGCTGTATGGCTACACCTTC